This passage covers 16 T cell receptor beta chains from one sample sequenced in a study of vaccination and CD4 T cells after COVID-19. Sequenced with the Oncomine TCR Beta short-read assay was DNA taken from cultured CD4+ T cells. TCRdb re-analysed the PCR reads in MiXCR, keeping a single row per CDR3 protein. Of 15,000 to 20,000 distinct CDR3 sequences listed, 50% to 60% are singletons. Treatment denoted: roughly ten-day PBMC culture with coronavirus spike peptide pools or control peptides (ViraFEST assay). These receptors' antigens are unknown. Sequencing was carried out using CD4+ T cells from blood, cultured in vitro. Receptors originate from a human donor who had recovered from COVID-19.

This chain uses TRBV7-3 with TRBJ1-1, with D perhaps matching TRBD1 (6 bases). V gave up 6 bases and J gave up 4 bases, with 15 bases separating them. This CDR3 region has 14 residues. In germline, CDR1 is SGHTA, CDR2 FQGTGA. CDR3 sequence reads: CASRSGHGGTEAFF. The CDR3 bases are TGTGCCAGCAGATCGGGACACGGCGGCACTGAAGCTTTCTTT.

The chain uses TRBV11-2 and TRBJ1-2; possibly TRBD1 for D (5 bases). The CDR3 loop spans 15 amino acids. CDR1 and CDR2 (germline): SGHAT, FQNNGV. Trimming left V 5 bases short and J 5 bases short, with 18 bases between. CDR3 coding DNA: TGTGCCAGCAGCCCGGGACCTACCTCAATATATGGCTACACCTTC. It yields the protein CASSPGPTSIYGYTF.

The rearrangement joins TRBV30 to TRBJ1-5, with D possibly being TRBD1 (5 bases). Germline CDR1 and CDR2: GTSNPN and SVGIG (reference sequence). The CDR3 runs 12 residues. Trimming pared 3 bases from V and 11 bases from J, leaving 14 bases between. The CDR3 spells CAWSPGSAAQHF. In DNA, the CDR3 is TGTGCCTGGAGCCCAGGGTCGGCCGCCCAGCATTTT.

The CDR3 DNA sequence: TGCGCCAGCAGCAAACCCGGGACATTGGGAAACACCATATATTTT. Amino acids: CASSKPGTLGNTIYF. The gene calls are TRBV4-1 and TRBJ1-3; possibly TRBD1 for D (6 bases). Trimming took 5 bases from V and 4 from J, leaving 15 bases between them. In germline, CDR1 is MGHRA, CDR2 YSYEKL. The CDR3 has 15 amino acids.

The rearrangement uses TRBV4-1 and TRBJ2-3, with 11 bases aligning to TRBD2. The germline V gene has CDR1 MGHRA and CDR2 YSYEKL. V was pared by 1 base and J by 2 bases, with 8 bases of the junction left unmatched. The CDR3 sequence is 18 residues long. The CDR3 loop reads CASSQALTSGTSTDTQYF. CDR3 in DNA: TGCGCCAGCAGCCAAGCCCTGACTAGCGGGACTTCCACAGATACGCAGTATTTT.

The gene calls are TRBV30 and TRBJ2-7; D call uncertain. Looked up from germline, CDR1 is GTSNPN and CDR2 is SVGIG (reference sequence). The CDR3 consists of 12 residues. The V end was cut by 3 bases, the J end by 2 bases, with 8 bases between. The DNA for the CDR3 is TGTGCCTGGAGGAAGGAGACCTACGAGCAGTACTTC. Translation: CAWRKETYEQYF.

This clonotype was observed a handful of times. Mismatch with germline at one junction end may stem from a read error. The chain has TRBV5-1 and TRBJ1-5, with D unresolved. The CDR3 is 15 residues long. The germline V gene encodes CDR1 SGHRS and CDR2 YFSETQ. For the CDR3, the DNA is TGCGCCAGCAGCCCCGGTCCTGGGAGCAGTCAGCCCCAGCATTTT. It specifies CASSPGPGSSQPQHF.

The sample holds a few counts of this clonotype. The chain uses TRBV6-1 and TRBJ2-5; 7 bases are a match to TRBD2. This CDR3 has 14 amino acids. Germline assignment: CDR1 MNHNS and CDR2 SASEGT. V shed 6 bases and J 4 bases; nucleotides not matched to a gene: 8. The DNA for the CDR3 is TGTGCCAGCAGCAAACTAGCGCGAGGAGAGACCCAGTACTTC. Translated: CASSKLARGETQYF.

The chain uses TRBV11-3 and TRBJ2-2; D not resolved. V gave up 5 bases and J gave up 9 bases, with 7 bases separating them. Germline V gene sequence: CDR1 SGHNT, CDR2 YENEEA. The length of the CDR3 is 11 residues. The CDR3 protein is CASSRSRELFF. The CDR3 DNA sequence: TGTGCCAGCAGCCGAAGCCGGGAGCTGTTTTTT.

V and J are TRBV27 and TRBJ1-1; TRBD1 might be the D (5 bases). Germline-derived CDR1 and CDR2 are MNHEY and SMNVEV (reference sequence). The CDR3 runs to 11 residues. The DNA for the CDR3 is TGTGGGGGGGTAATAGGGACTGAAGCTTTCTTT. Its protein product is CGGVIGTEAFF.

This chain uses TRBV6-2 or TRBV6-3 with TRBJ2-3; no clear D gene. Trimming left V 3 bases short and J 4 bases short, with 14 bases between. The CDR3 extends over 15 amino acids. The germline V gene encodes CDR1 MNHEY and CDR2 SVGEGT. DNA of the CDR3: TGTGCCAGCAGTTATTCCCAGCCTCCGTCAGATACGCAGTATTTT. It translates to CASSYSQPPSDTQYF.

The chain uses TRBV25-1 and TRBJ1-2; D remains ambiguous. This CDR3 has 12 amino acids. The V gene's germline CDR1 is MGHDK and CDR2 SYGVNS. The V end lost 5 bases, the J end lost 7 bases, and 11 bases lay between the germline ends. The DNA for the CDR3 is TGTGCCAGCAGTAGAGCCCCGGGTGGCTACACCTTC. It codes for CASSRAPGGYTF.

V is TRBV20-1 and J is TRBJ2-7; D possibly matches TRBD1 or TRBD2 (6 bases each). V was shortened by 5 bases and J by 0 bases, with 14 bases between the two germline ends. This CDR3 has 14 residues. Per the germline V gene, CDR1 is DFQATT and CDR2 is SNEGSKA (reference sequence). The DNA for the CDR3 is TGCAGTGCTCCGAGGGGGGCAGACTCCTACGAGCAGTACTTC. Translation gives CSAPRGADSYEQYF.

The CDR3 here is CASSGLAGGTADTQYF. As DNA, the CDR3 is TGTGCCAGCAGCGGACTAGCGGGAGGAACCGCAGATACGCAGTATTTT. J is TRBJ2-3 and V is TRBV7-2; TRBD2 agrees at 14 bases. Per the germline V gene, CDR1 is SGHTA and CDR2 is FQGNSA. V lost 5 bases to trimming and J lost 4 bases; unmatched junction nucleotides: 5. The CDR3 contains 16 residues. Drawing the rest from reference TRBV7-2 and TRBJ2-3, the complete variable domain is GAGVSQSPSNKVTEKGKDVELRCDPISGHTALYWYRQSLGQGLEFLIYFQGNSAPDKSGLPSDRFSAERTGGSVSTLTIQRTQQEDSAVYLCASSGLAGGTADTQYFGPGTRLTVL.

Turning to this clonotype: Its ends do not fully match the called genes, so a read error is possible. The rearrangement links TRBV2 to TRBJ2-1, with D possibly being TRBD1 or TRBD2 (5 bases each). This CDR3 has 15 residues. The germline gives CDR1 SNHLY, CDR2 FYNNEI. Here the CDR3 reads CASREGTTYGHEQFF. As DNA, the CDR3 is TGTGCCAGCAGAGAAGGGACGACCTATGGCCATGAGCAGTTCTTC.

This rearrangement joins TRBV7-9 to TRBJ2-2; 12 bases align to TRBD1. The length of the CDR3 is 16 residues. Germline loops: CDR1 SEHNR, CDR2 FQNEAQ (reference sequence). Losses at the gene ends were 5 bases for V and 4 bases for J; bases not matched to a gene: 5. The CDR3 DNA reads as TGTGCCAGCAGCCCGGGACAGGGGGCAGGCACCGGGGAGCTGTTTTTT. Amino acid sequence: CASSPGQGAGTGELFF.